The text below deals with one TCR beta chain. Its target is not known. Amplifying from RNA transcripts, the study obtained TCR beta CDR3 regions. First-round RT-PCR employed HTBI primers, with a second-round multiplex PCR after it. Each CDR3 protein is one row after TCRdb ran MiXCR on the multiplex PCR reads. The sample carries about 170,000 distinct CDR3 sequences, 30% to 45% recorded once. All donors with ophthalmopathy were recorded as having moderate-to-severe activity, CAS ≥3, NOSPECS ≥4 and a duration under 3 months. The PBMCs originated from over 9 ml of fresh peripheral blood. This entry is derived from a study of Graves' ophthalmopathy and Graves' hyperthyroidism. Findings and limits, study-wide: Forecasting of ophthalmopathy progression by the model achieved around 71% sensitivity and roughly 78% specificity. Distinction of ophthalmopathy from stable hyperthyroidism by a 13-signature model reached roughly 87% sensitivity and 81.08% specificity.

Trimming pared 6 bases from V and 9 bases from J, leaving 21 bases between. The CDR3 length is 15 residues. The germline V gene has CDR1 MNHEY and CDR2 SVGEGT. V is TRBV6-2 or TRBV6-3 and J is TRBJ1-5, with D unclear. The receptor's source is a woman aged 40 to 50 with Graves' ophthalmopathy. The sequencing input was peripheral blood. The CDR3 reads CASSRNSGRSLPQHF. The CDR3 DNA follows: TGTGCCAGCAGCCGAAACTCAGGTAGGAGCCTGCCCCAGCATTTT.